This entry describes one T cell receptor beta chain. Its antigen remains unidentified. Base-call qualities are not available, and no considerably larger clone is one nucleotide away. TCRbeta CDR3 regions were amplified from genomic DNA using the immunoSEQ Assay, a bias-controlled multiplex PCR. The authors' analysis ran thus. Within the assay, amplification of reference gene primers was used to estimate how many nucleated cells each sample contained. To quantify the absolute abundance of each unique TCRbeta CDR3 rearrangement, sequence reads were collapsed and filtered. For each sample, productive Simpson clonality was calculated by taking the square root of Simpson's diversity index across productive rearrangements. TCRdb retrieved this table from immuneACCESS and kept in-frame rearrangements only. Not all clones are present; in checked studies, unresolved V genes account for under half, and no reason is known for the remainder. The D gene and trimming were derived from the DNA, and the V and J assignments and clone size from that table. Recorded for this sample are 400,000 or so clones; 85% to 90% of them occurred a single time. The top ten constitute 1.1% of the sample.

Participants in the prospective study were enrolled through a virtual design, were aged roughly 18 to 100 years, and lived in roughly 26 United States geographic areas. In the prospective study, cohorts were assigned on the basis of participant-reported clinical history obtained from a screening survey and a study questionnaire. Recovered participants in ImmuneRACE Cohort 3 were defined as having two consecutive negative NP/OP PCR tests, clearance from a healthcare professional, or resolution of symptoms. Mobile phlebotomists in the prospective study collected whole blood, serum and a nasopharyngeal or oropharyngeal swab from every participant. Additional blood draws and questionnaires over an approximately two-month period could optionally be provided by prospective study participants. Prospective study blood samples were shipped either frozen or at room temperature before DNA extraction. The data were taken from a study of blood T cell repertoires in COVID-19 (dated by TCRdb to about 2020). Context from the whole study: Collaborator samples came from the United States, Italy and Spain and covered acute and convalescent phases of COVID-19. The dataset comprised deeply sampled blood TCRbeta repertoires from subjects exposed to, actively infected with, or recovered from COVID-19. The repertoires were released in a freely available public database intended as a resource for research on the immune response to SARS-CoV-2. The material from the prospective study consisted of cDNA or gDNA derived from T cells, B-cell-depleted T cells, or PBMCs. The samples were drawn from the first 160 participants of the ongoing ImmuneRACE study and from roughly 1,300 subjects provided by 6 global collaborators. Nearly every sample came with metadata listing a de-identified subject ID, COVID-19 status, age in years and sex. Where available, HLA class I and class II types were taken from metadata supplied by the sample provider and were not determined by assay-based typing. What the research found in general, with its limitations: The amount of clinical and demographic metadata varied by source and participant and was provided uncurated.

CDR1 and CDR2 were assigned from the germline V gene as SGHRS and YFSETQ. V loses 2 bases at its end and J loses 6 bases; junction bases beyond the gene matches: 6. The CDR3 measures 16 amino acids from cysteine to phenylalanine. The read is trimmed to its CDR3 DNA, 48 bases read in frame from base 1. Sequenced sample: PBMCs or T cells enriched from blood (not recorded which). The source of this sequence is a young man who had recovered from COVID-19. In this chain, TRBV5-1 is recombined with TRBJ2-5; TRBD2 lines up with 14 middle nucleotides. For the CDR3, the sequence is CASSLTGTSGSKTQYF. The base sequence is TGCGCCAGCAGCTTAACCGGGACTAGCGGGAGTAAGACCCAGTACTTC.